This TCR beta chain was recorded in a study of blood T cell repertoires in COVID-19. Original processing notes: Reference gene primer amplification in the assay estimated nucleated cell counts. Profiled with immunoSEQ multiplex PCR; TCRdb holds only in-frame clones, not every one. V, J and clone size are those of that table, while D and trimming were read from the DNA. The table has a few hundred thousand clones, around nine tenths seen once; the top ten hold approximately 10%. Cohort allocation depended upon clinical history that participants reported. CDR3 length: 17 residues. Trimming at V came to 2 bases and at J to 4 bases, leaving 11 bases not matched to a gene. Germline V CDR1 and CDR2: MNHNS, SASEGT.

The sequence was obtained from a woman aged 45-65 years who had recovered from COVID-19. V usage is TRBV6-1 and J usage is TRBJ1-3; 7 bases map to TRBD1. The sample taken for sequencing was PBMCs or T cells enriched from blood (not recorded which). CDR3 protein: CASSERGRQGTGNTIYF. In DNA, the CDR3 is TGTGCCAGCAGTGAAAGGGGACGACAGGGTACGGGAAACACCATATATTTT.